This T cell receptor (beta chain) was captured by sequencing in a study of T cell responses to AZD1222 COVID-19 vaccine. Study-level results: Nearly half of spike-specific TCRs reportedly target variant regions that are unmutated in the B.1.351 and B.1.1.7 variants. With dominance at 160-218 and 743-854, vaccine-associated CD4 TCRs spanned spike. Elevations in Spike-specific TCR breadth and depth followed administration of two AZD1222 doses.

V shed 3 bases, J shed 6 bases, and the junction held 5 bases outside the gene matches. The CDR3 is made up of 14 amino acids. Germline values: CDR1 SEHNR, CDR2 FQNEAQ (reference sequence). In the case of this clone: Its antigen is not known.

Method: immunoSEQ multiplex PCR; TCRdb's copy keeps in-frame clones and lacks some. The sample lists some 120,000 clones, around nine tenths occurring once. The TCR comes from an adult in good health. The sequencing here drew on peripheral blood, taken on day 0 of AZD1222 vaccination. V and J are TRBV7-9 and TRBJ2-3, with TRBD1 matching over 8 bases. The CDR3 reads CASSLTTGGDTQYF. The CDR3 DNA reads TGTGCCAGCAGCTTGACTACAGGGGGGGATACGCAGTATTTT. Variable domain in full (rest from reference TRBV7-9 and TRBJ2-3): DTGVSQNPRHKITKRGQNVTFRCDPISEHNRLYWYRQTLGQGPEFLTYFQNEAQLEKSRLLSDRFSAERPKGSFSTLEIQRTEQGDSAMYLCASSLTTGGDTQYFGPGTRLTVL.